A single sample is the source of the 8 T cell receptor beta chains below, sequenced in a study of cytomegalovirus exposure and HLA in healthy donors. The PCR made use of 60 Vbeta and 13 Jbeta primers. Repertoires were generated with immunoSEQ multiplex PCR, while TCRdb's copy carries only in-frame clones and drops some. Of about 83,000 clones listed, roughly 79% are singletons. The sequenced material came from PBMCs. Receptors were obtained from a woman aged 30 to 39 in good health and CMV-seronegative.

The V and J genes are TRBV7-2 and TRBJ1-1; D ambiguous. Germline-derived CDR1 and CDR2 are SGHTA and FQGNSA. The germline V and J ends were trimmed by 5 bases and 2 bases, with 15 bases remaining between them. The CDR3 loop spans 15 amino acids. In DNA, the CDR3 is TGTGCCAGCAGCATAAAGAGGGCTCCAAACACTGAAGCTTTCTTT. Translation gives CASSIKRAPNTEAFF.

The chain recombines TRBV27 with TRBJ2-1, with 7 nucleotides matching TRBD2. V dropped 3 bases and J dropped 2; count of bases not matched to a gene: 1. Germline V lookup: CDR1 MNHEY, CDR2 SMNVEV (reference sequence). The CDR3 covers 14 residues. CDR3 loop: CASSFGRPYNEQFF. The CDR3 DNA reads as TGTGCCAGCAGTTTCGGGAGGCCCTACAATGAGCAGTTCTTC.

V usage is TRBV19 and J usage is TRBJ2-2; D not resolved. Germline V CDR1 and CDR2: LNHDA, SQIVND (reference sequence). V was clipped by 3 bases and J by 6 bases, with 8 bases between them. The length of the CDR3 is 13 residues. The CDR3 sequence is CASSILVAGELFF. CDR3 bases: TGTGCCAGTAGTATCTTAGTGGCCGGGGAGCTGTTTTTT.

The chain has TRBV5-1 and TRBJ2-1, with TRBD2 matching 10 bases. The trim removed 0 bases at V and 3 bases at J, leaving 12 bases unmatched. The CDR3 spans 19 residues. Germline V gene data show CDR1 as SGHRS and CDR2 as YFSETQ. The CDR3 nucleotides read TGCGCCAGCAGCTTGGAAACTAGCGGGAAAGGCTGGGGCTACAATGAGCAGTTCTTC. Its translation is CASSLETSGKGWGYNEQFF.

The chain employs TRBV6-4 and TRBJ2-3; 13 nucleotides line up with TRBD2. The CDR3 loop spans 19 amino acids. Germline loops: CDR1 MRHNA, CDR2 SNTAGT. V lost 0 bases and J lost 3; bases outside the gene matches: 9. The DNA for the CDR3 is TGTGCCAGCAGTGACTCCAGACTAGCGGGAGGTAACCGTACAGATACGCAGTATTTT. It translates to CASSDSRLAGGNRTDTQYF.

V and J are TRBV7-2 and TRBJ2-1, with D tentatively TRBD2 (6 bases). The germline CDR1 and CDR2 sequences are SGHTA and FQGNSA. The CDR3 extends over 13 amino acids. The V end was cut by 5 bases, the J end by 7 bases, with 12 bases between. Here the CDR3 DNA reads TGTGCCAGCAGCGGCGGGACTCCAAATGAGCAGTTCTTC. It is translated as CASSGGTPNEQFF.

This clone was observed a single time. The chain joins TRBV25-1 to TRBJ2-7; 7 nucleotides agree with TRBD1. The CDR3 is 15 residues long. V was pared by 4 bases and J by 2 bases, with 8 bases of the junction left unmatched. The germline V gene encodes CDR1 MGHDK and CDR2 SYGVNS. CDR3 sequence reads: CASSGSDRVAYEQYF. In DNA form, the CDR3 reads TGTGCCAGCAGTGGCTCCGACAGGGTCGCCTACGAGCAGTACTTC.

This clone has more than one count but fewer than ten. CDR3 nucleotide sequence: TGCGCCAGCAGCCAAGGAAAAGCGACTAGCGTCGGAGAGACCCAGTACTTC. This encodes CASSQGKATSVGETQYF. The chain carries TRBV4-1 and TRBJ2-5, with TRBD2 matching 8 bases. Trimming cost V 1 base and J 4 bases; bases outside gene matches: 11. This CDR3 is built from 17 residues. Germline V gives CDR1 MGHRA, CDR2 YSYEKL.